These T cell receptor beta chains were read from a single sample in a study of T cell responses to AZD1222 COVID-19 vaccine. Sequenced by immunoSEQ multiplex PCR; TCRdb stores in-frame clones only, minus some. The table shows 140,000 to 150,000 clones, with approximately 86% occurring only once. The sample in question was peripheral blood, obtained 28 days after the second AZD1222 dose. All receptors come from an adult who received the AZD1222 COVID-19 vaccine. Both conserved end residues are part of each CDR3. D genes are given only for firm matches. For some rows the clone size is stated as once, few or many, or as a class when expanded; others skip it.

TRBJ2-1,-,TRBV2,-,TGTGCCAGCAGTGAATATGGGGACAATGAGCAGTTCTTC,CASSEYGDNEQFF
TRBJ1-6,few,TRBV3-1/TRBV3-2,-,TGTGCCAGCAGCCGCTGGCAGGGTGACTATAATTCACCCCTCCACTTT,CASSRWQGDYNSPLHF
TRBJ1-3,-,TRBV4-2,TRBD1,TGTGCCAGCAGCCAACCGGACAGGGCTGGAAACACCATATATTTT,CASSQPDRAGNTIYF
TRBJ1-1,-,TRBV7-8,-,TGTGCCAGCAGCTTAGGCAGGGTGAACACTGAAGCTTTCTTT,CASSLGRVNTEAFF
TRBJ1-2,once,TRBV7-9,TRBD1,TGTGCCAGCAGCCCCGGACAGGGTAGGGGTGGCTACACCTTC,CASSPGQGRGGYTF
TRBJ2-6,once,TRBV11-2,-,TGTGCCAGCAGCTTCCCGGGAGCCAACGTCCTGACTTTC,CASSFPGANVLTF
TRBJ2-1,-,TRBV3-1/TRBV3-2,-,TGTGCCAGCAGCCAAGTGACTAGCAATGAGCAGTTCTTC,CASSQVTSNEQFF
TRBJ2-5,-,TRBV9,TRBD2,TGTGCCAGCAGCGTAGCGGGGGGGCGGGGCCAAGAGACCCAGTACTTC,CASSVAGGRGQETQYF
TRBJ1-2,-,TRBV28,TRBD1,TGTGCCAGCAGTTCAGAGGGGGCTGCATTCGGCTACACCTTC,CASSSEGAAFGYTF
TRBJ2-7,once,TRBV5-6,-,TGTGCCAGCAGCTTGGCCGGGGTCTTGGGCGAGCAGTACTTC,CASSLAGVLGEQYF
TRBJ2-3,once,TRBV5-8,-,TGTGCCAGCAGGAATACAGATACGCAGTATTTT,CASRNTDTQYF
TRBJ2-3,-,TRBV5-1,TRBD1,TGCGCCAGCAGCCTAACGGACAGGGCAGATACGCAGTATTTT,CASSLTDRADTQYF
TRBJ2-7,-,TRBV19,TRBD2,TGTGCCAGTAGTATTGGACTAGCGGGGAACGAGCAGTACTTC,CASSIGLAGNEQYF
TRBJ1-2,-,TRBV7-6,-,TGTGCCAGCAGCCTACAGCCAGAGGCTGGCTACACCTTC,CASSLQPEAGYTF
TRBJ1-1,-,TRBV6-6,TRBD1,TGTGCCAGCAGCCTAACAGGGGACCCTGAAGCTTTCTTT,CASSLTGDPEAFF
TRBJ2-3,-,TRBV10-2,-,TGCGCCAGCAGTGAGTCAGGGCCCACAGATACGCAGTATTTT,CASSESGPTDTQYF
TRBJ1-6,-,TRBV19,-,TGTGCCAGTAGTCCAGAACCCTATAATTCACCCCTCCACTTT,CASSPEPYNSPLHF
TRBJ2-7,-,TRBV2,-,TGTGCCAGCAGTGAATCGTCCTACGAGCAGTACTTC,CASSESSYEQYF
TRBJ1-2,once,TRBV7-2,TRBD1,TGTGCCAGCAGCCCCGGGGGACAGGGTGCCCATGGCTACACCTTC,CASSPGGQGAHGYTF
TRBJ2-7,few,TRBV28,TRBD2,TGTGCCAGCAGTTTCACGCCGGGACTAGGATACGAGCAGTACTTC,CASSFTPGLGYEQYF
TRBJ2-3,-,TRBV11-3,-,TGTGCCAGCGCTCGCATGCACACAGATACGCAGTATTTT,CASARMHTDTQYF
TRBJ1-5,-,TRBV10-3,-,TGTGCCATCAGTGATTTCAATCAGCCCCAGCATTTT,CAISDFNQPQHF
TRBJ2-1,-,TRBV7-6,-,TGTGCCAGCAGCTTCAGGGGGGGCGATGAGCAGTTCTTC,CASSFRGGDEQFF
TRBJ1-4,-,TRBV6-5,-,TGTGCCAGCAGTTACTCTTCAACTAATGAAAAACTGTTTTTT,CASSYSSTNEKLFF
TRBJ2-1,-,TRBV5-1,-,TGCGCCAGCAGCGTGGTACTAGCCTATTATGATGAGCAGTTCTTC,CASSVVLAYYDEQFF
TRBJ2-4,-,TRBV27,TRBD1,TGTGCCAGCAGCGGGACAGGGTTCAACATTCAGTACTTC,CASSGTGFNIQYF
TRBJ1-1,-,TRBV6-5,-,TGTGCCAGCAGTATTACATGGCAGGCGAACACTGAAGCTTTCTTT,CASSITWQANTEAFF
TRBJ1-2,once,TRBV11-3,TRBD1,TGTGCCAGCAGCACCCGGGACAGGGCTACAGGCTACACCTTC,CASSTRDRATGYTF
TRBJ2-7,-,TRBV27,TRBD1,TGTGCCAGCAGTTCGAAGTCTGACAGGGTCTACGAGCAGTACTTC,CASSSKSDRVYEQYF
TRBJ2-7,-,TRBV4-1,-,TGCGCCAGCAGTGTCATCGCTCAGGACCCTCCCTACGAGCAGTACTTC,CASSVIAQDPPYEQYF
TRBJ2-7,-,TRBV6-5,-,TGTGCCAGCAGTTTCTCCAGTGGAGGCGAGCAGTACTTC,CASSFSSGGEQYF
TRBJ1-1,few,TRBV4-1,TRBD1,TGCGCCAGCAGCCAAGCCCACAGGGGGCGAACTGAAGCTTTCTTT,CASSQAHRGRTEAFF
TRBJ2-7,-,TRBV30,TRBD2,TGTGCCTGGAGGCCCAAGACTAGCGGGGTGCGGGAGCAGTACTTC,CAWRPKTSGVREQYF
TRBJ2-1,-,TRBV11-2,-,TGTGCCAGCAGCTTGTCATTCGCGGGGGCCTACCGGGCAGTTTTCTTC,CASSLSFAGAYRAVFF
TRBJ1-1,-,TRBV4-1,-,TGCGCCAGCAGCCTGGGGCCGACCTTTGAAGCTTTCTTT,CASSLGPTFEAFF
TRBJ2-7,-,TRBV4-1,TRBD2,TGCGCCAGCAGCCAAGTGGGAGCGGGGGCAATCTACGAGCAGTACTTC,CASSQVGAGAIYEQYF
TRBJ1-2,-,TRBV18,TRBD1,TGTGCCAGCTCACCGAAGGGGGCGCTGGGCTACACCTTC,CASSPKGALGYTF
TRBJ2-7,few,TRBV3-1/TRBV3-2,-,TGTGCCAGCAGCCGAGACGGGGCTTGGTACGAGCAGTACTTC,CASSRDGAWYEQYF
TRBJ2-1,-,TRBV6-5,TRBD2,TGTGCCAGCAGTTACACTCGGGGGGTACGAAATGAGCAGTTCTTC,CASSYTRGVRNEQFF
TRBJ1-4,-,TRBV10-1,TRBD1,TGCGCCAGCAGCCCGACAGGGGAGGAAGAAAAACTGTTTTTT,CASSPTGEEEKLFF
TRBJ2-1,once,TRBV10-3,TRBD2,TGTGCCATCAGTGCGAAAGCGGGGAGCTCCTACAATGAGCAGTTCTTC,CAISAKAGSSYNEQFF
TRBJ1-3,once,TRBV7-2,-,TGTGCCAGCAGCCTGGGAGGAAACACCATATATTTT,CASSLGGNTIYF
TRBJ2-3,-,TRBV14,-,TGTGCCAGCAGCCAAGGACAGCGTCTACCCCCAGATACGCAGTATTTT,CASSQGQRLPPDTQYF
TRBJ1-2,-,TRBV5-1,TRBD1,TGCGCCAGCAGCATAGACAGGGGCGTCAACTATGGCTACACCTTC,CASSIDRGVNYGYTF
TRBJ2-1,-,TRBV7-9,-,TGTGCCAGTGGACTCTACAATGAGCAGTTCTTC,CASGLYNEQFF